Reported below is one TCR beta chain. Profiling relied on immunoSEQ multiplex PCR, and the TCRdb table lists in-frame clones only, not all of them. This sample carries about 380,000 clones, around 93% of them seen once, and the ten largest clones take approximately 0.02%. The sample belongs to a study of shared T cell receptors in the human thymus. The source material was thymocytes. This sequence originates from a human donor.

CDR3 region: CASSPTPSSYNEQFF. The DNA for the CDR3 is TGTGCCAGCAGCCCGACTCCGAGCTCCTACAATGAGCAGTTCTTC. The chain employs TRBV7-9 and TRBJ2-1, with D unresolved. V was shortened by 5 bases and J by 0 bases, with 11 bases between the two germline ends. Germline V gene lookup returns CDR1 SEHNR and CDR2 FQNEAQ (reference sequence). The CDR3 contains 15 residues.